The clone carrying this TCR beta chain appeared a few times. The antigen remains unidentified. The CDR3 sequence is 15 residues long. Germline CDR1 reads WSHSY; CDR2 reads SAAADI. V lost 0 bases to trimming and J lost 4 bases; unmatched junction nucleotides: 5. This sample was taken from a study of cytomegalovirus exposure and HLA in healthy donors. Regarding the study as a whole: In vitro, three CMV-associated chains proved specific for CMV antigens.

PCR used 60 Vbeta primers and 13 Jbeta primers. TCRdb's copy holds only in-frame clones and misses some; the assay was immunoSEQ multiplex PCR. The sample yields about 86,000 clones, around 79% seen once. The sequenced material came from PBMCs. This sequence joins TRBV10-2 and TRBJ1-2, with 7 nucleotides matching TRBD1. The sequence came from a woman in her thirties or forties in good health and CMV-seropositive. The DNA of the CDR3 is TGCGCCAGCAGTGAGTCCGGACAGGAGGGCTATGGCTACACCTTC. Its translation: CASSESGQEGYGYTF.